A single sample is the source of the 4 T cell receptor beta chains below, sequenced in a study of low-dose radiotherapy and immunotherapy resistance in tumors. With TRAV- and TRBV-specific primers, first-strand cDNA was made, covering the alpha and beta chains. PCR amplification of the TCRs was performed with Phusion for 20 PCR cycles, and it relied on a constant-region primer together with a V-primer adapter. MiXCR, run by TCRdb on the reads, gives a single entry per CDR3 protein. The top ten clones hold 6.7% of a sample with 60,000 or so distinct CDR3 sequences, about 23% of them seen once. Specified time point: after trial treatment. Treatment specified: LDRT plus nivolumab, ipilimumab, low-dose cyclophosphamide and aspirin (RACIN trial). The source was PBMCs, collected after low-dose radiotherapy plus immunotherapy. These receptors originate from a male donor with prostate cancer.

With respect to this clonotype: This sequence is one base from a far larger clone and is likely a read error. The chain employs TRBV14 and TRBJ2-7, with 12 bases identical to TRBD2. CDR3 length: 19 residues. With 1 base clipped from V and 7 bases from J, the junction kept 17 bases outside the gene matches. The germline gives CDR1 SGHDN, CDR2 FVKESK. The CDR3 nucleotides are TGTGCCAGCAGCCAAGGACTAGCGGGGGTGTATGGAGATTACAATGAGCAGTACTTC. This encodes CASSQGLAGVYGDYNEQYF.

This clonotype was picked up many times. The chain carries TRBV3-1 and TRBJ1-1; TRBD1 might be the D (5 bases). Looked up from germline, CDR1 is LGHDT and CDR2 is YNNKEL (reference sequence). Trimming removed 5 bases at V and 4 bases at J, with 14 bases between. The CDR3 has 14 residues. The CDR3, as DNA: TGTGCCAGCAGCTTCGGGGCCGGGGGCACTGAAGCTTTCTTT. Its translation: CASSFGAGGTEAFF. The full variable domain, with the rest looked up from reference TRBV3-1 and TRBJ1-1, is DTAVSQTPKYLVTQMGNDKSIKCEQNLGHDTMYWYKQDSKKFLKIMFSYNNKELIINETVPNRFSPKSPDKAHLNLHINSLELGDSAVYFCASSFGAGGTEAFFGQGTRLTVV.

This clonotype was observed at least ten times. Here the CDR3 DNA reads TGTGCCAGCAATCCCGCGGGGAACACCGGGGAGCTGTTTTTT. Its translation: CASNPAGNTGELFF. This chain connects TRBV19 to TRBJ2-2, with TRBD2 as a possible D gene (5 bases). CDR1 LNHDA and CDR2 SQIVND come from the germline V gene (reference sequence). V was pared by 9 bases and J by 1 base, with 12 bases between. The CDR3 runs to 14 residues.

This clonotype showed up many times. The chain is built from TRBV6-4 and TRBJ2-1, with D perhaps assigned TRBD1 or TRBD2 (5 bases each). CDR1 and CDR2 from the germline V gene are MRHNA and SNTAGT. Trimming stripped 6 bases from V and 2 bases from J, with 11 bases between. The CDR3 has 14 amino acids. CDR3 sequence: CASSPGPTYNEQFF. DNA for the CDR3: TGTGCCAGCAGCCCGGGACCGACCTACAATGAGCAGTTCTTC.